The sequence of this T cell receptor (beta chain) was determined in a study of shared clonotypes between healthy human individuals. Once extracted for a subset, genomic DNA was divided evenly among several immunoSEQ plates. The assay was immunoSEQ multiplex PCR, and TCRdb's table has in-frame clones only and misses some. The data contain 2 million to 3 million clones, roughly 93% of them singletons. Points on this clone: Its antigen is currently unknown.

Germline CDR1 SGHRS, CDR2 YFSETQ. This CDR3 comprises 14 residues. V shed 4 bases and J 3 bases; nucleotides not matched to a gene: 2. Study observations and caveats: Only blood samples were collected, and tissue repertoires likely differ.

The receptor's source is a man younger than 30 in good health. Some clones in this sample may be carry-over from other donors' samples. Source material: naive CD4+ T cells from PBMCs. Noted subset: CD45RA+ positively selected. The chain has TRBV5-1 and TRBJ2-7; 12 bases agree with TRBD1. CDR3 region: CASSGTGGLYEQYF. In DNA, the CDR3 is TGCGCCAGCAGCGGGACAGGGGGCCTCTACGAGCAGTACTTC.